This T cell receptor (beta chain) was recovered during a study of T cells in Graves' hyperthyroidism and ophthalmopathy. A note on this clonotype: What it binds is unknown.

Clinical symptoms, serum thyroxine and TRAb, thyroid ultrasound and orbital computed tomography were used for the diagnoses. Fresh peripheral blood, 10 ml, was the source of the PBMCs. Study-wide points: Blood also contained most expanded thyroid clonotypes above 0.001.

The investigators amplified TCR beta CDR3 regions from RNA transcripts. TCR CDR3 underwent first-round RT-PCR with the HTBI primer set. TCRdb redid the calling of the multiplex PCR reads with MiXCR, one entry per CDR3 protein. Among more than 550,000 distinct CDR3 sequences, around 15% were seen once, and the ten largest hold less than 20%. This CDR3 has 16 amino acids. Unmatched junction bases numbered 8, after V lost 1 base and J lost 8 bases. CDR1 is MDHEN and CDR2 is SYDVKM in the germline V gene. V gene TRBV28 combines with J gene TRBJ1-5; 10 bases line up with TRBD1. The receptor was derived from a man aged 45 to 65 with Graves' hyperthyroidism. Sequences were obtained from blood. This CDR3 reads CASSLYDRGRSKPQHF. The CDR3 DNA sequence: TGTGCCAGCAGTTTATATGACAGGGGGCGAAGCAAGCCCCAGCATTTT.